This record looks at one T cell receptor (beta chain) sequence and its context. The data were taken from a study of blood T cell repertoires in COVID-19. V gave up 3 bases and J gave up 3 bases; unmatched junction bases: 8. CDR1 LNHDA and CDR2 SQIVND come from the germline V gene (reference sequence). The CDR3 runs to 15 residues. TCRdb keeps only in-frame clones here, not all; method: immunoSEQ multiplex PCR. The table has around 330,000 clones, around 86% seen once; the top ten hold approximately 5.5%. Cohorts were based on clinical histories the participants reported. This sequence joins TRBV19 and TRBJ2-7; 7 bases fit TRBD2. What was sequenced was PBMCs or T cells enriched from blood (not recorded which). The TCR sequence derives from a man aged 55 to 70 who had recovered from COVID-19. In DNA, the CDR3 is TGTGCCAGTAGTATTTTTGCGGGGGATCGCTACGAGCAGTACTTC. This codes for CASSIFAGDRYEQYF.